This T cell receptor (beta chain) comes out of a study of cytotoxic CD8 clonotypes in ibrutinib-treated CLL. TCRdb keeps only in-frame clones here, not all; method: immunoSEQ multiplex PCR. The sample shows 25,000 to 30,000 clones, 65% to 90% of them seen only once. Germline V gene sequence: CDR1 ENHRY, CDR2 SYGVKD. The length of the CDR3 is 15 residues. The V gene lost 0 bases and the J gene lost 9 bases, with 12 bases spanning the gap. The sequence was obtained from a human donor with chronic lymphocytic leukemia. Here the sequenced sample was PBMCs, taken after 24 months of ibrutinib treatment. This rearrangement joins TRBV10-3 to TRBJ1-6; no firm D call. CDR3 sequence (DNA): TGTGCCATCAGTGAGTCGTACCAAGAAGGTTCACCCCTCCACTTT. Amino acids: CAISESYQEGSPLHF.